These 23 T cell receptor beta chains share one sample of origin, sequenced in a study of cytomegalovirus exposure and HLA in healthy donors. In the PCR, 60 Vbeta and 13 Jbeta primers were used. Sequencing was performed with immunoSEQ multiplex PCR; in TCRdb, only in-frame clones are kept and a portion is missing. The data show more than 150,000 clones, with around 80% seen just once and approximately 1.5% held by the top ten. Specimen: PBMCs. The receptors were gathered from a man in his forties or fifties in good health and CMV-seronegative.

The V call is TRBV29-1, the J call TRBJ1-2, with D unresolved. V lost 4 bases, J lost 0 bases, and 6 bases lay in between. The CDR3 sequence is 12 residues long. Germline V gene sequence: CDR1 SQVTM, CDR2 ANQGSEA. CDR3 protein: CSVGPSNYGYTF. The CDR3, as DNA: TGCAGCGTTGGGCCTTCTAACTATGGCTACACCTTC.

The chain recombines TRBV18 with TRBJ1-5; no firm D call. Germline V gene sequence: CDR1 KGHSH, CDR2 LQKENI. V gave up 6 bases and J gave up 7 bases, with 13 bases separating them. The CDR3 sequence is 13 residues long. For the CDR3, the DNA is TGTGCCAGCTCGCTCGGGTTGAGCCAGCCCCAGCATTTT. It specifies CASSLGLSQPQHF.

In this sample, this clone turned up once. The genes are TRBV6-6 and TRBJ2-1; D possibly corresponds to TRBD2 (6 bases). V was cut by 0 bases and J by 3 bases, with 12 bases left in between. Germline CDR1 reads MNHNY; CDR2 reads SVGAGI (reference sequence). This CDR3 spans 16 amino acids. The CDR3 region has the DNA TGTGCCAGCAGTTACTCGAGGGCGGGACTCTACAATGAGCAGTTCTTC. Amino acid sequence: CASSYSRAGLYNEQFF.

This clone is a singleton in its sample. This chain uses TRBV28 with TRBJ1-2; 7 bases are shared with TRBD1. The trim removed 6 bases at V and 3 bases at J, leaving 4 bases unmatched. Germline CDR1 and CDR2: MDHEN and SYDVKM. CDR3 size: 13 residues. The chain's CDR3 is CASSGQAHYGYTF. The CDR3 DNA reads TGTGCCAGCAGCGGACAGGCCCACTATGGCTACACCTTC.

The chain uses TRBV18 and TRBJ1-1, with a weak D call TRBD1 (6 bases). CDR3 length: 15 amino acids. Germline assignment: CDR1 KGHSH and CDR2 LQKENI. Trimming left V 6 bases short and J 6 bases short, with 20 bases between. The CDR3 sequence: CASSPPGHGESEAFF. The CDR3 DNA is TGTGCCAGCTCGCCCCCGGGACACGGGGAATCTGAAGCTTTCTTT.

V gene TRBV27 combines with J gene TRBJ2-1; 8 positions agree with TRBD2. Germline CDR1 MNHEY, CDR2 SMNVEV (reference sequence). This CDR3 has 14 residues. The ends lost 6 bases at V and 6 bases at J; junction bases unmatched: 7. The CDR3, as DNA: TGTGCCAGCAGCTCCATGACTAGCGCCAATGAGCAGTTCTTC. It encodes CASSSMTSANEQFF.

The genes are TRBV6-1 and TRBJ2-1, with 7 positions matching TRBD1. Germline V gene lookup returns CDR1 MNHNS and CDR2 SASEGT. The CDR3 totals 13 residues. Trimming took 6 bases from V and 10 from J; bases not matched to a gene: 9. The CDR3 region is CASSRQGPGEQFF. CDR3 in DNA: TGTGCCAGCAGCCGACAGGGCCCGGGGGAGCAGTTCTTC.

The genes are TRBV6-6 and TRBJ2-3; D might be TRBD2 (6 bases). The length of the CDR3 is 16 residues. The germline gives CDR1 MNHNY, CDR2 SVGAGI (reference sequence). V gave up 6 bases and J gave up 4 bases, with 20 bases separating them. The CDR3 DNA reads TGTGCCAGCAGCGTGCGACTAGTCTCGATTTCAGATACGCAGTATTTT. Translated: CASSVRLVSISDTQYF.

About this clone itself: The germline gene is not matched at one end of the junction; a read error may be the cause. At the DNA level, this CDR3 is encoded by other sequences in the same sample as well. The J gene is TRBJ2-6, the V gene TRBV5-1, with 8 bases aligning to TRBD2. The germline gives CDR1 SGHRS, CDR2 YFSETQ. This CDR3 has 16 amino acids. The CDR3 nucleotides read TGCGCCAGCACCAACCGGGGGGGAACTGGGGCCAACGTCCTGACCTTC. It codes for CASTNRGGTGANVLTF.

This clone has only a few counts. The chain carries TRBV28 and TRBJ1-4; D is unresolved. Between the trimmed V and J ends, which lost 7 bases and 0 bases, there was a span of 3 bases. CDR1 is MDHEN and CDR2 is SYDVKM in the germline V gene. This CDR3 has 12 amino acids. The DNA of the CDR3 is TGTGCCAGCACAACAACTAATGAAAAACTGTTTTTT. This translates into CASTTTNEKLFF.

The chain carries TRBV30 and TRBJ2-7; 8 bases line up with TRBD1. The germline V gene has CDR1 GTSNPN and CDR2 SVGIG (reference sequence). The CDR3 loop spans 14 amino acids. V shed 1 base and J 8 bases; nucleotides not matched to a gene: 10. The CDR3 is CAWSEDRAHGKQYF. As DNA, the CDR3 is TGTGCCTGGAGTGAGGACAGGGCCCACGGAAAGCAGTACTTC.

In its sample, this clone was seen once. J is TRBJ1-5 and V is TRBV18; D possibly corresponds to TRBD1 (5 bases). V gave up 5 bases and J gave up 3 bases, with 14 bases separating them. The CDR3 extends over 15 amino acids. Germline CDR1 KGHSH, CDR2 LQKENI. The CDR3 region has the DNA TGTGCCAGCTCAAAAGACCCAGGGCCCAATCAGCCCCAGCATTTT. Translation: CASSKDPGPNQPQHF.

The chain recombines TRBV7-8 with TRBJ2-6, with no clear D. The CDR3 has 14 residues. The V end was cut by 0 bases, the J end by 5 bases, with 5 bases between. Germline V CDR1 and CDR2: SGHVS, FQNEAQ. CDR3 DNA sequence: TGTGCCAGCAGCTTAGCATACAGGGCCAACGTCCTGACTTTC. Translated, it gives CASSLAYRANVLTF.

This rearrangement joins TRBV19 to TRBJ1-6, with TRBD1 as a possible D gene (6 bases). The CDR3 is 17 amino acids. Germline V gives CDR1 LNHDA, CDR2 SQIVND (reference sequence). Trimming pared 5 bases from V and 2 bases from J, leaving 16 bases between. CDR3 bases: TGTGCCAGTAGTGGCAAACAGGGCCGCGCCTATAATTCACCCCTCCACTTT. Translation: CASSGKQGRAYNSPLHF.

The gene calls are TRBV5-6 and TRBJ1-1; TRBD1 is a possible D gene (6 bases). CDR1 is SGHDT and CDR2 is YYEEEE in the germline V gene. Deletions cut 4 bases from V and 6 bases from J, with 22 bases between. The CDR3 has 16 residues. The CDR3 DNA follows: TGTGCCAGCAGCCTGGTTTTCACAGGGCGGGTGGCTGAAGCTTTCTTT. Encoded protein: CASSLVFTGRVAEAFF. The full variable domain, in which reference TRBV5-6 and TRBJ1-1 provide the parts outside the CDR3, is DAGVTQSPTHLIKTRGQQVTLRCSPKSGHDTVSWYQQALGQGPQFIFQYYEEEERQRGNFPDRFSGHQFPNYSSELNVNALLLGDSALYLCASSLVFTGRVAEAFFGQGTRLTVV.

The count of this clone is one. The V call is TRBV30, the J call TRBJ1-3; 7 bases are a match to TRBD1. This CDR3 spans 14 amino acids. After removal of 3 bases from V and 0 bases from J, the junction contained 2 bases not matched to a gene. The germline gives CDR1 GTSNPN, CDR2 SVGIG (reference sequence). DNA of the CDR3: TGTGCCTGGAGCCGGGACAGCTCTGGAAACACCATATATTTT. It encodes CAWSRDSSGNTIYF.

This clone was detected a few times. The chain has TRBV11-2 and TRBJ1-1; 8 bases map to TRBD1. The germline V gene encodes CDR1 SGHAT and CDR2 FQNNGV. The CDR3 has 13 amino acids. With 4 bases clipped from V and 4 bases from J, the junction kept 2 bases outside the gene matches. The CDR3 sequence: CASSYGTGTEAFF. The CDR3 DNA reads TGTGCCAGCAGCTATGGGACAGGCACTGAAGCTTTCTTT.

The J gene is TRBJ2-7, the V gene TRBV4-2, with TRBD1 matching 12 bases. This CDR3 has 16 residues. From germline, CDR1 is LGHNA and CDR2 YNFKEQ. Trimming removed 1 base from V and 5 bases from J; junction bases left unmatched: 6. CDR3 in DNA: TGTGCCAGCAGCCAAGTGGGGGGGACAGGGGGCGACGAGCAGTACTTC. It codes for CASSQVGGTGGDEQYF.

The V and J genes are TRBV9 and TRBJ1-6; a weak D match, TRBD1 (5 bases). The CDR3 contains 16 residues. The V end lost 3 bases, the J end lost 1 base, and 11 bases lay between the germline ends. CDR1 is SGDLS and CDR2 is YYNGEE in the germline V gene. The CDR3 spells CASSAAQGSYNSPLHF. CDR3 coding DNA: TGTGCCAGCAGCGCAGCGCAGGGTTCCTATAATTCACCCCTCCACTTT.

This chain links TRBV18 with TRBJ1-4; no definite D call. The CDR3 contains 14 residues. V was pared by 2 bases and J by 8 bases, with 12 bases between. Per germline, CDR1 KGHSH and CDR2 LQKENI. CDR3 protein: CASSPRRTREKLFF. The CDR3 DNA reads TGTGCCAGCTCACCAAGGAGGACTCGGGAAAAACTGTTTTTT.

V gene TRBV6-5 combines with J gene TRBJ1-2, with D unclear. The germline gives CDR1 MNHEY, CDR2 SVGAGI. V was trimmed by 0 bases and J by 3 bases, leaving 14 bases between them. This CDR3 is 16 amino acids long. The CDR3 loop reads CASSYSAQVPYYGYTF. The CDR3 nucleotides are TGTGCCAGCAGTTACTCGGCCCAGGTTCCATACTATGGCTACACCTTC.

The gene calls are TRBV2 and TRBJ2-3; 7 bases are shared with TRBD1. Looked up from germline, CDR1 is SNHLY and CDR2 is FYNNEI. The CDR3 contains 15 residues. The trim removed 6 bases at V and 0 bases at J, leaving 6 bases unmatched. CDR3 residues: CASRATGMSTDTQYF. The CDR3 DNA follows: TGTGCCAGCAGGGCGACAGGGATGAGCACAGATACGCAGTATTTT.

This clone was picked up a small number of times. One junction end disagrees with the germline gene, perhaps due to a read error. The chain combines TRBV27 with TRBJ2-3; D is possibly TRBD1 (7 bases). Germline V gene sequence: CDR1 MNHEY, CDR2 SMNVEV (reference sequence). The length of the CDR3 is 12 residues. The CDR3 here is CASSLWGGTENF. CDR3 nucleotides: TGTGCCAGCAGTTTATGGGGCGGGACAGAGAATTTT.